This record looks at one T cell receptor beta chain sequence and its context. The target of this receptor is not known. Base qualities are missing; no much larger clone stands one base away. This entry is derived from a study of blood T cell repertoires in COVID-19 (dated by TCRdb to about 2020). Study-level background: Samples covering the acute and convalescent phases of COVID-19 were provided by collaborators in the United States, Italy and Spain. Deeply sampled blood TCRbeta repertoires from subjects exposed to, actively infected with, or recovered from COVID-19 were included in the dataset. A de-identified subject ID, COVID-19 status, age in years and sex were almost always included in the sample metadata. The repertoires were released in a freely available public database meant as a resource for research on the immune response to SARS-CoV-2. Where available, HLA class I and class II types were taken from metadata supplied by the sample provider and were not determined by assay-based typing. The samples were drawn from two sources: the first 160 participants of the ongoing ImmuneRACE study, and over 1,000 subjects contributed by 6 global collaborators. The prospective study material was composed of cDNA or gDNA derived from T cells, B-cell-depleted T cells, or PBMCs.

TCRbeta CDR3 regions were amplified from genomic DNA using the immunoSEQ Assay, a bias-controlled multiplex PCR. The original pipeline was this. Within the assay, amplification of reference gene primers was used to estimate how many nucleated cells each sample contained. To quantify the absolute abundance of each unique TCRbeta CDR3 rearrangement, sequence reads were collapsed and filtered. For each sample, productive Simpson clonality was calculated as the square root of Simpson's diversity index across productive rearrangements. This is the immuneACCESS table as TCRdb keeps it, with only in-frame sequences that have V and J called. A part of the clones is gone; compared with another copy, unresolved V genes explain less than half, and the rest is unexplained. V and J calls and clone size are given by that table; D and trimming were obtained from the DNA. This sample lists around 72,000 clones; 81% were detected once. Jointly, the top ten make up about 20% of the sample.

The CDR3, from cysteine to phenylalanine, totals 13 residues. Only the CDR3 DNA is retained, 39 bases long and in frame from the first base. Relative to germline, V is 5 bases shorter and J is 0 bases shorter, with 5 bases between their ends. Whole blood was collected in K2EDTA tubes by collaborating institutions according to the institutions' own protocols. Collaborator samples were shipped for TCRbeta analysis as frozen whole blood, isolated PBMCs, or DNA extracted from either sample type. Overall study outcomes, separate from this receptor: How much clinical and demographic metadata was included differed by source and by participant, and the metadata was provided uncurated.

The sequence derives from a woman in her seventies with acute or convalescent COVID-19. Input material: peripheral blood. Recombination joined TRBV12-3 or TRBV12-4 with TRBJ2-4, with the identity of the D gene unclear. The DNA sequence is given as TGTGCCAGCAGTACTCTAGCCAAAAACATTCAGTACTTC. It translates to CASSTLAKNIQYF.